This T cell receptor (beta chain) was found in a study of Ad26.COV2.S vaccination and SARS-CoV-2 variants. Study at large: Ad26.COV2.S was injected intramuscularly once or twice, 56 days apart.

The treatment here: 15 to 20 received Ad26.COV2.S at low or high dose, single or two shots; about 5 received placebo; per-sample allocation not given. Sampling was done on day 63 after the first vaccine or placebo injection. A note on this clone: Its antigen remains unknown.

The study, taken as a whole, reports: The analyses of TCR breadth and depth may have understated the size of total T cell responses. Researchers reported similar non-spike TCR breadth in vaccine and placebo recipients.

The length of the CDR3 is 15 residues. The germline gives CDR1 SGHNT, CDR2 YYREEE (reference sequence). V was clipped by 2 bases and J by 4 bases, with 13 bases between them. Only in-frame clones appear in the TCRdb table, and some are missing; sequencing was by immunoSEQ multiplex PCR. The data contain about 410,000 clones, around nine tenths of them seen just once; the ten biggest clones take up 3.5%. This receptor was identified in a person aged 18-60 years who received the Ad26.COV2.S COVID-19 vaccine or a placebo. Sample: peripheral blood, taken in a trial of Ad26.COV2.S vaccine versus placebo. The chain joins TRBV5-4 to TRBJ2-4; D might be TRBD1 or TRBD2, each matching 6 bases. The chain's CDR3 is CASSFGWGAKNIQYF. The CDR3 nucleotides are TGTGCCAGCAGCTTTGGCTGGGGGGCAAAAAACATTCAGTACTTC.